The sequence of this T cell receptor (beta chain) was determined in a study of PD-L1 blockade in urothelial cancer. Points from the study as a whole: Patients with below-median pretreatment blood clonality survived longer.

Using immunoSEQ multiplex PCR, the repertoire was profiled, and TCRdb retains in-frame clones only, with some absent. The sample has nearly 50,000 clones, roughly 80% seen once. In the case of this clone: Its antigen is undetermined.

The time point denotes: peripheral blood 6 weeks after treatment start. Pretreatment sampling and on-treatment sampling together yielded between 1 and 8 samples for each patient. This CDR3 is built from 14 residues. Per germline, CDR1 MDHEN and CDR2 SYDVKM. Between the trimmed V and J ends, which lost 4 bases and 5 bases, there was a span of 15 bases. This chain joins TRBV28 and TRBJ2-7, with a weak D call TRBD1 (7 bases). The specimen comprised PBMCs, sampled around atezolizumab (anti-PD-L1) treatment. The clonotype comes from a man aged 65 to 85 with urothelial cancer. The CDR3 loop is CASSSKQGGHEQYF. The DNA of the CDR3 is TGTGCCAGCAGTTCCAAGCAGGGGGGCCACGAGCAGTACTTC.